This T cell receptor beta chain originates from a study of blood T cell repertoires in COVID-19. Generated by immunoSEQ multiplex PCR, the TCRdb table keeps only in-frame clones and is missing some. The sample includes under 150,000 clones, 80% to 85% of them seen just once. The CDR3 length is 14 residues. Germline values: CDR1 MNHEY, CDR2 SVGAGI. This clone occurred once. An end of the junction differs from the germline gene, which may be a read error. The sample comprised peripheral blood. The clonotype originates from a woman aged 60-75 years with acute or convalescent COVID-19. The chain links TRBV6-5 to TRBJ1-2; 8 nucleotides line up with TRBD1. CDR3 loop: CASTYGQGYDGYTF. CDR3 coding DNA: TGTGCCAGCACTTACGGACAGGGATACGATGGCTACACCTTC.